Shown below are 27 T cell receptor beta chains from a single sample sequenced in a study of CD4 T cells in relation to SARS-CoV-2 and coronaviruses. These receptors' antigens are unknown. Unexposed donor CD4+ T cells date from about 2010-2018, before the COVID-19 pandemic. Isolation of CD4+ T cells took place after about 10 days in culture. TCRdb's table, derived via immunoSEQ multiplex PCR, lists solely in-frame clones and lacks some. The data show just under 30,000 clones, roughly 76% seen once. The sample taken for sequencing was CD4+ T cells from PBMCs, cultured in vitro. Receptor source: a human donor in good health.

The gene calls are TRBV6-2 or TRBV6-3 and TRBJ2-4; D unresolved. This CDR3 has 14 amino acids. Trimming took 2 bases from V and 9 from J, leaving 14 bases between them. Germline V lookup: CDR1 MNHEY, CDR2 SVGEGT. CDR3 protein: CASSYDMPLSIQYF. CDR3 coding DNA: TGTGCCAGCAGTTACGATATGCCCCTAAGCATTCAGTACTTC.

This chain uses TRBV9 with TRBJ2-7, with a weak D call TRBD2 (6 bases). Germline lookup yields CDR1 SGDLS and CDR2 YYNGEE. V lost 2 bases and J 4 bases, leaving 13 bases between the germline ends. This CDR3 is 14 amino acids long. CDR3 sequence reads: CASSVRGTEYEQYF. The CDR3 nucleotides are TGTGCCAGCAGCGTGCGCGGGACGGAGTACGAGCAGTACTTC. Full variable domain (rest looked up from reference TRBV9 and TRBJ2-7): DSGVTQTPKHLITATGQRVTLRCSPRSGDLSVYWYQQSLDQGLQFLIQYYNGEERAKGNILERFSAQQFPDLHSELNLSSLELGDSALYFCASSVRGTEYEQYFGPGTRLTVT.

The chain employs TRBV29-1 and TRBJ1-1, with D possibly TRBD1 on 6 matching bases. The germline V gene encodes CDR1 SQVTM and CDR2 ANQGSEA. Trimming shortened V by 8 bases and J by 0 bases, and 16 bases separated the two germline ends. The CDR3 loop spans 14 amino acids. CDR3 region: CSPPDRTMNTEAFF. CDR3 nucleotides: TGCAGCCCCCCCGACAGGACTATGAACACTGAAGCTTTCTTT.

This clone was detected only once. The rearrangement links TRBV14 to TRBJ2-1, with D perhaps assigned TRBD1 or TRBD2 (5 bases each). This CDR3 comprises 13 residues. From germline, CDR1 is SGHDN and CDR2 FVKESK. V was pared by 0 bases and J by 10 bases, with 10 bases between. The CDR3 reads CASSQEARGEQFF. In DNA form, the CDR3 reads TGTGCCAGCAGCCAAGAGGCGAGGGGAGAGCAGTTCTTC.

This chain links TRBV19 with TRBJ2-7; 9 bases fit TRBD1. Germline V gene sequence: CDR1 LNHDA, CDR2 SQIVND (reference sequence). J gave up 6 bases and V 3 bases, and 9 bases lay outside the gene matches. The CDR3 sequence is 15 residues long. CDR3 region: CASSITSGTGFEQYF. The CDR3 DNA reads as TGTGCCAGTAGTATTACCTCCGGGACAGGGTTCGAGCAGTACTTC.

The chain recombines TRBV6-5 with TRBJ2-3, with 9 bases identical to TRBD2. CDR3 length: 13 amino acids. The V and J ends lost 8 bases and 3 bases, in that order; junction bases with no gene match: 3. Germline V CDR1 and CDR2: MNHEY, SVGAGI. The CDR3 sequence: CASLAGVTDTQYF. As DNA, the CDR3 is TGTGCCAGCTTAGCGGGAGTTACAGATACGCAGTATTTT.

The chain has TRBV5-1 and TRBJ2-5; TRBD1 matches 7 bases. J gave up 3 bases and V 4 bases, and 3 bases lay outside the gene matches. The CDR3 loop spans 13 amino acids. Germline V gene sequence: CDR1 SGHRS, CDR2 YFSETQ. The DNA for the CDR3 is TGCGCCAGCAGCCCTGGGACAGAAGAGACCCAGTACTTC. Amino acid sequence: CASSPGTEETQYF. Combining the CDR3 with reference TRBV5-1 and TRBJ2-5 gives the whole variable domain KAGVTQTPRYLIKTRGQQVTLSCSPISGHRSVSWYQQTPGQGLQFLFEYFSETQRNKGNFPGRFSGRQFSNSRSEMNVSTLELGDSALYLCASSPGTEETQYFGPGTRLLVL.

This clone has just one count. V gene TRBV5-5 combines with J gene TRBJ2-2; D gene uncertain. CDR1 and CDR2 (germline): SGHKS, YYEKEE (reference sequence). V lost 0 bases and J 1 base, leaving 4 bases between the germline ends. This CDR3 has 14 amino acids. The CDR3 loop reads CASSLDLNTGELFF. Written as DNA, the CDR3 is TGTGCCAGCAGCTTGGACTTGAACACCGGGGAGCTGTTTTTT.

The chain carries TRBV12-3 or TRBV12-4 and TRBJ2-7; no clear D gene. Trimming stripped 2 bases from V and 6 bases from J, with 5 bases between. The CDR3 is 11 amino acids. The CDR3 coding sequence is TGTGCCAGCAGTTTAAAGGGCGAGCAGTACTTC. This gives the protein CASSLKGEQYF.

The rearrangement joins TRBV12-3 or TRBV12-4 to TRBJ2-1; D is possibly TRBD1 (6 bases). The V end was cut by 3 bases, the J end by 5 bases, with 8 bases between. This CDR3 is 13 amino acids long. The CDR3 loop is CASSFGQHNEQFF. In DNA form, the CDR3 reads TGTGCCAGCAGTTTCGGACAGCACAATGAGCAGTTCTTC.

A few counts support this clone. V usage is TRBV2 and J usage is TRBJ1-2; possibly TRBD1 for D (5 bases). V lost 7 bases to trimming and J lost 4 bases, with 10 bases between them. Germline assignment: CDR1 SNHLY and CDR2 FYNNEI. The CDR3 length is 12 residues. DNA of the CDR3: TGTGCCAGCACGGGGACCCCCTATGGCTACACCTTC. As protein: CASTGTPYGYTF.

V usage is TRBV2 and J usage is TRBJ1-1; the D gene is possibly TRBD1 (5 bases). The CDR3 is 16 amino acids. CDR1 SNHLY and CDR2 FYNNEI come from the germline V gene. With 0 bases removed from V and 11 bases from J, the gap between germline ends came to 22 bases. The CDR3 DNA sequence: TGTGCCAGCAGTGAAGCGCTTCCGGGGGAAGGATTGAAGGCTTTCTTT. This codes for CASSEALPGEGLKAFF.

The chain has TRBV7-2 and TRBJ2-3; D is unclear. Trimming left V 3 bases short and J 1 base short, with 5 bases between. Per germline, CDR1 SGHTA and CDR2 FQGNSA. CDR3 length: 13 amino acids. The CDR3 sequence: CASSFRGTDTQYF. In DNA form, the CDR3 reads TGTGCCAGCAGCTTTCGGGGCACAGATACGCAGTATTTT.

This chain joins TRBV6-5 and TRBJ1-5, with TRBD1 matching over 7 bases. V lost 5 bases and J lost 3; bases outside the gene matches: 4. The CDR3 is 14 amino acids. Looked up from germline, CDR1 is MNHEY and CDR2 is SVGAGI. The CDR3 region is CASSLQGNNQPQHF. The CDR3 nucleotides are TGTGCCAGCAGTCTACAGGGGAACAATCAGCCCCAGCATTTT.

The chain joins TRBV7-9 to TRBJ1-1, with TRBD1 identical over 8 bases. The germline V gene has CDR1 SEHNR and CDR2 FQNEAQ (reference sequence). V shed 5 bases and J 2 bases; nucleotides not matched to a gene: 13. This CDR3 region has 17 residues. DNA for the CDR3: TGTGCCAGCAGCCGTGAAGACAGGGGTGGGTTTAACACTGAAGCTTTCTTT. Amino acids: CASSREDRGGFNTEAFF.

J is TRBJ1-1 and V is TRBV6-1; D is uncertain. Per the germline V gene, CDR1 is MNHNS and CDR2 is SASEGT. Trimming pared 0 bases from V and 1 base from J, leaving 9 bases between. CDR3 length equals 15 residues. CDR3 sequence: CASSEALIGNTEAFF. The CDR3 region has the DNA TGTGCCAGCAGTGAAGCGCTCATAGGGAACACTGAAGCTTTCTTT.

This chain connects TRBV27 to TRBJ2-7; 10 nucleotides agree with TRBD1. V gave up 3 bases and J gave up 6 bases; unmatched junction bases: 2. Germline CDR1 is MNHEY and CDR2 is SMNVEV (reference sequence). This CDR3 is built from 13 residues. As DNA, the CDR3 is TGTGCCAGCAGTTTGACAGGGGGCTTCGAGCAGTACTTC. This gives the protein CASSLTGGFEQYF.

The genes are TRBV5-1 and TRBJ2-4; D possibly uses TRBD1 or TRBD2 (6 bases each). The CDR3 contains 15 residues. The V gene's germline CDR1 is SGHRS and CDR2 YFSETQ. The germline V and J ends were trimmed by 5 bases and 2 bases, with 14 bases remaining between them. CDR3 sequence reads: CASRGAGFPKNIQYF. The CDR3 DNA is TGCGCCAGCAGGGGGGCGGGATTCCCCAAAAACATTCAGTACTTC.

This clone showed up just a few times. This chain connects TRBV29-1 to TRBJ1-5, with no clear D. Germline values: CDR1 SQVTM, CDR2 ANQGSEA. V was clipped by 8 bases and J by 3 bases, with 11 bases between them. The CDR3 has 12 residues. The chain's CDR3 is CSPHSYNQPQHF. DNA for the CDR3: TGCAGCCCACACAGTTACAATCAGCCCCAGCATTTT.

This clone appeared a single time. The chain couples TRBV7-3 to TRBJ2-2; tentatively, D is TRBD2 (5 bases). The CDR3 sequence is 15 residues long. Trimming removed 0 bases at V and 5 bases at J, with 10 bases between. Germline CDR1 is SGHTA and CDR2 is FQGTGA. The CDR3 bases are TGTGCCAGCAGCTTAACATTGAGGGTAACCGGGGAGCTGTTTTTT. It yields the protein CASSLTLRVTGELFF.

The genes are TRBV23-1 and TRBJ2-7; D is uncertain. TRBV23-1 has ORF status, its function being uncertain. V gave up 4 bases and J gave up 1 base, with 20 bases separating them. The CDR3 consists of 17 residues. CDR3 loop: CASSPNGLCSLSYEQYF. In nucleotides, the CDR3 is TGCGCCAGCAGTCCGAATGGGTTATGCAGCTTGTCCTACGAGCAGTACTTC.

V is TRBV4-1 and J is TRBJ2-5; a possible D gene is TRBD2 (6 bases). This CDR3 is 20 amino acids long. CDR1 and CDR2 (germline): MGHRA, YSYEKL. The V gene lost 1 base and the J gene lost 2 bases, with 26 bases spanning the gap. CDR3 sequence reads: CASSQGDGTWSAKVQETQYF. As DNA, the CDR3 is TGCGCCAGCAGCCAAGGGGACGGGACTTGGAGCGCCAAGGTACAAGAGACCCAGTACTTC.

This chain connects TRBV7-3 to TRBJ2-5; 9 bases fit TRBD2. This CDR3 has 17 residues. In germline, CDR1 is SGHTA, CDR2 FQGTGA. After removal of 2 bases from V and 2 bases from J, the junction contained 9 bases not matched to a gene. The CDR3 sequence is CASSLGGRASGQETQYF. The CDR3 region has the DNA TGTGCCAGCAGCTTAGGCGGGAGGGCCTCGGGTCAAGAGACCCAGTACTTC.

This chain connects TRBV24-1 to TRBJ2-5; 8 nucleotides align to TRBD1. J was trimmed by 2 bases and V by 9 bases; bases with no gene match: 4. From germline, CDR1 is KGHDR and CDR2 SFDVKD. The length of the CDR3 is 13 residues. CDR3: CATRGTGQETQYF. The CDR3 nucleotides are TGTGCCACCCGAGGGACAGGACAAGAGACCCAGTACTTC.

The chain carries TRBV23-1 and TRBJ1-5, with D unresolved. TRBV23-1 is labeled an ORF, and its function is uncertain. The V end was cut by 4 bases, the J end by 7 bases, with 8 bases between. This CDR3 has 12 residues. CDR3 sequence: CASSPQEQPQHF. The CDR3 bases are TGCGCCAGCAGTCCGCAGGAACAGCCCCAGCATTTT.

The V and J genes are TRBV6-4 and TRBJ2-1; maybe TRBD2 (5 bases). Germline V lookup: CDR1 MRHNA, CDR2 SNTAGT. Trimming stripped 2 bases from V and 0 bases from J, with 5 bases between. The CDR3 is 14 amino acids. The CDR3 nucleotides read TGTGCCAGCAGTGACGGGAGCTCCTACAATGAGCAGTTCTTC. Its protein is CASSDGSSYNEQFF.

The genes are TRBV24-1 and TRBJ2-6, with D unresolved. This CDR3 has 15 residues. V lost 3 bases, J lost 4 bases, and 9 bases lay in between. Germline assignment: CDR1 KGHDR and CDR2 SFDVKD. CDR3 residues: CATSDPNEGANVLTF. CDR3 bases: TGTGCCACCAGTGATCCAAACGAAGGGGCCAACGTCCTGACTTTC.